The sequence of this T cell receptor (beta chain) was determined in a study of HIV-infected children after antiretroviral therapy interruption. Study-level information: Interruption-arm sampling covered weeks 0, 12, interruption end (24 or 48), and about 3 years post-study.

At least ten counts were recorded for this clonotype. CDR1 and CDR2 from the germline V gene are SGHRS and YFSETQ. The CDR3 is 16 amino acids. The V end was cut by 4 bases, the J end by 0 bases, with 14 bases between. Treatment reported: PENTA 11 planned treatment interruption arm or continuous ART arm. The TCR library was built from RNA with a 3' RACE protocol and unique molecular identifiers. TCRdb itself ran the 3' RACE reads through MiXCR, one entry per CDR3 protein. The sample has fewer than 50,000 distinct CDR3 sequences, about 4.3% seen once; the top ten hold 0.7%. The J gene is TRBJ2-4, the V gene TRBV5-1; no reliable D call. The TCR originated in a pool of human donors with HIV. Sequences were derived from CD45RA+ CD4+ T cells from PBMCs, pooled from several time points, sampled from a donor given antiretroviral therapy, either interrupted or continuous. As for subset: naive CD4+ CD45RA+ CD45RO- T cells. The DNA for the CDR3 is TGCGCCAGCAGCCCAGCCTTGGGCCTAGCCAAAAACATTCAGTACTTC. It specifies CASSPALGLAKNIQYF. The complete variable domain, with remaining parts taken from reference TRBV5-1 and TRBJ2-4, reads KAGVTQTPRYLIKTRGQQVTLSCSPISGHRSVSWYQQTPGQGLQFLFEYFSETQRNKGNFPGRFSGRQFSNSRSEMNVSTLELGDSALYLCASSPALGLAKNIQYFGAGTRLSVL.